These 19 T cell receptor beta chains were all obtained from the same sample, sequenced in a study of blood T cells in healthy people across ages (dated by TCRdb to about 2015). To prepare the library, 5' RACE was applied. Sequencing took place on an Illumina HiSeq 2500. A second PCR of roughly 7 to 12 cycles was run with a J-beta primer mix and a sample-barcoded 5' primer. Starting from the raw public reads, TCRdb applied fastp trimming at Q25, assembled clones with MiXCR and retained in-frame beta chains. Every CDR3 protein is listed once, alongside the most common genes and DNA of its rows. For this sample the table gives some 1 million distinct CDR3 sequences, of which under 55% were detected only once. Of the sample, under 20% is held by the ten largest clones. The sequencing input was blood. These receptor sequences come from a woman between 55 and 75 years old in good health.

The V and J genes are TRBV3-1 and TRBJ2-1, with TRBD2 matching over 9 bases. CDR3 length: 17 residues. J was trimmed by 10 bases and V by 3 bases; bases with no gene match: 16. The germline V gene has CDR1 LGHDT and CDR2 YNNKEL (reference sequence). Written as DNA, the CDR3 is TGTGCCAGCAGCCATATCGCGACTAGCGGCCCAGATAACGAGCAGTTCTTC. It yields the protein CASSHIATSGPDNEQFF.

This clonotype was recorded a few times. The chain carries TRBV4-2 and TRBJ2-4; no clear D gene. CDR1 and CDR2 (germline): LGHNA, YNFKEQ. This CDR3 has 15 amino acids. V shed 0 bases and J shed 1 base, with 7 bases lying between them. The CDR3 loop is CASSQDGVAKNIQYF. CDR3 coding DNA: TGTGCCAGCAGCCAAGATGGAGTGGCCAAAAACATTCAGTACTTC.

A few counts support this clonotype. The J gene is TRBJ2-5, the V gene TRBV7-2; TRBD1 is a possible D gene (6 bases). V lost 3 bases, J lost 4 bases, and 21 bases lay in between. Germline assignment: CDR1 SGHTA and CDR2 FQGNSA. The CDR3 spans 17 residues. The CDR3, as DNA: TGTGCCAGCAGCTTGGTCCTGGGGGCTGGTTTGGGAGAGACCCAGTACTTC. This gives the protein CASSLVLGAGLGETQYF.

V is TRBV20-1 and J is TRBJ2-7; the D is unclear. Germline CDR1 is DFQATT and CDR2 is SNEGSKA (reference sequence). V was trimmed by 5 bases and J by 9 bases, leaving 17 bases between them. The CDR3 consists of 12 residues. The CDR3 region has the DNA TGCAGTGCTGCCTTCCGGAGAGAAGGGCAGTACTTC. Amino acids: CSAAFRREGQYF.

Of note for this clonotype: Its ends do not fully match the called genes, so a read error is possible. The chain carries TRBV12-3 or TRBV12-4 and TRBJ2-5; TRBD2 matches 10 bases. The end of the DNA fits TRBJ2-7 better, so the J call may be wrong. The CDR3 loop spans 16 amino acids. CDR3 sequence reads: CASSLVSVWTSGEQYF. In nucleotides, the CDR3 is TGTGCCAGCAGCTTAGTGTCGGTTTGGACTAGCGGCGAGCAGTACTTC.

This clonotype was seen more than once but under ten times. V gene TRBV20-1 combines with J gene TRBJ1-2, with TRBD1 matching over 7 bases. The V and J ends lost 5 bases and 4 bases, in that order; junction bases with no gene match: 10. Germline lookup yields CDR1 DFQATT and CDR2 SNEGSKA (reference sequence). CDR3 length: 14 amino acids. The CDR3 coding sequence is TGCAGTGCTTCGGGGGGACAGTCGATCTATGGCTACACCTTC. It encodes CSASGGQSIYGYTF.

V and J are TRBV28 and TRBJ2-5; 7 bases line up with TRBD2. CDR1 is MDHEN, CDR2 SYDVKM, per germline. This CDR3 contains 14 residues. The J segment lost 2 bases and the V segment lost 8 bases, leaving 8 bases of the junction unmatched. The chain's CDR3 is CASGGGRRQETQYF. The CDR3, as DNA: TGTGCCAGCGGGGGGGGACGCAGACAAGAGACCCAGTACTTC.

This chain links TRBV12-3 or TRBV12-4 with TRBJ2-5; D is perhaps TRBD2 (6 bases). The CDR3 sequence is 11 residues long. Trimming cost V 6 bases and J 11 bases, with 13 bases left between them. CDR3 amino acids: CASSGSNEQYF. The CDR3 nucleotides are TGTGCCAGCAGCGGGAGCAATGAGCAGTACTTC.

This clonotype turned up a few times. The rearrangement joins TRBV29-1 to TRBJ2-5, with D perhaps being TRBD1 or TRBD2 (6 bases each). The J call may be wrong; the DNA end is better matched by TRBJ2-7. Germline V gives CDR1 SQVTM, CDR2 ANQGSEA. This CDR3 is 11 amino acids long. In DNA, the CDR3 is TGCAGCGTCGGAGGAGGGGGCGAGCAGTACTTC. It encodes CSVGGGGEQYF.

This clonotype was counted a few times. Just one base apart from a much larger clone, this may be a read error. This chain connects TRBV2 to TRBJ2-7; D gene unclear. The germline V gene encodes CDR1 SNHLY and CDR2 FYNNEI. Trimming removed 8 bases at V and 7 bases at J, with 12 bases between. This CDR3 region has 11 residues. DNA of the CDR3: TGTGCCAGCGGTCGGTACAATGAGCAGTACTTC. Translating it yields CASGRYNEQYF.

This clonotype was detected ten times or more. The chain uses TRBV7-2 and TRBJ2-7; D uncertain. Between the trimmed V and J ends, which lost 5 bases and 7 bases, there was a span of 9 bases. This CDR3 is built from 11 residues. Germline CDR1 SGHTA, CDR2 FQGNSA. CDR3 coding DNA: TGTGCCAGCAGCCGTGACGGGGAGCAGTACTTC. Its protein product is CASSRDGEQYF.

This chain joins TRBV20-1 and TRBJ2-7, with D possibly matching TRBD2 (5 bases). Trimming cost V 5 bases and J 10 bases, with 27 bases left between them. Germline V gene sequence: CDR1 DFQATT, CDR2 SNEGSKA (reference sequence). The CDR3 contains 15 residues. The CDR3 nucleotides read TGCAGTGCTGTCCGGGGTCGAGGATTAGGTGAGATCCAGTACTTC. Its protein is CSAVRGRGLGEIQYF.

CDR3 nucleotide sequence: TGTGCCAGCAGCCCATCGGACTATCGGCCAGATACGCAGTATTTT. The encoded protein is CASSPSDYRPDTQYF. The chain is built from TRBV7-3 and TRBJ2-3, with TRBD2 as a possible D gene (6 bases). The V gene's germline CDR1 is SGHTA and CDR2 FQGTGA. This CDR3 has 15 residues. With 5 bases removed from V and 4 bases from J, the gap between germline ends came to 16 bases.

This chain's CDR3 is CAISEYRDSYEQYF. As DNA, the CDR3 is TGTGCCATCAGTGAGTATAGGGACTCCTACGAGCAGTACTTC. V is TRBV10-3 and J is TRBJ2-7, with no clear D. The length of the CDR3 is 14 residues. Germline V gives CDR1 ENHRY, CDR2 SYGVKD. V dropped 1 base and J dropped 0 bases, with 7 bases sitting between them.

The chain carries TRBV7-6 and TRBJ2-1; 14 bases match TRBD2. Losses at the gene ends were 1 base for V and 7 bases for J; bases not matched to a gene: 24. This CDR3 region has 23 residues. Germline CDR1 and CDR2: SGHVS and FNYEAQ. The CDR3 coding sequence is TGTGCCAGCAGCTTAGATCGGACAGGGGCTACACCGGGACTAGCGGGAGTAAGAAATGAGCAGTTCTTC. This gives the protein CASSLDRTGATPGLAGVRNEQFF.

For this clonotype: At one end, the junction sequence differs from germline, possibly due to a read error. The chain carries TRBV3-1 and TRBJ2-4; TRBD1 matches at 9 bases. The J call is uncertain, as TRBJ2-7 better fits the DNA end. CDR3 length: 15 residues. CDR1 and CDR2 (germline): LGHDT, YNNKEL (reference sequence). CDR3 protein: CVSSQAWTGAGEQYF. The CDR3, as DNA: TGTGTCAGCAGCCAAGCCTGGACAGGGGCAGGCGAGCAGTACTTC.

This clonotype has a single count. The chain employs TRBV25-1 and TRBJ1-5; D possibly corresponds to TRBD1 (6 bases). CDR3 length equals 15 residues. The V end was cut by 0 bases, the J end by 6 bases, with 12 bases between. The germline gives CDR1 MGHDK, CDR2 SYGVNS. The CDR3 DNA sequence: TGTGCCAGCAGTGAATATTACAGGGAAAGTCAGCCCCAGCATTTT. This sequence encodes CASSEYYRESQPQHF.

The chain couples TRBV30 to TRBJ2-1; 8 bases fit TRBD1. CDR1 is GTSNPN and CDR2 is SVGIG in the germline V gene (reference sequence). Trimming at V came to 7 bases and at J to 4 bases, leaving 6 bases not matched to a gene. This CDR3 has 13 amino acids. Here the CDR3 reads CAYTGGIYNEQFF. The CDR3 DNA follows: TGTGCCTATACAGGGGGTATTTACAATGAGCAGTTCTTC.

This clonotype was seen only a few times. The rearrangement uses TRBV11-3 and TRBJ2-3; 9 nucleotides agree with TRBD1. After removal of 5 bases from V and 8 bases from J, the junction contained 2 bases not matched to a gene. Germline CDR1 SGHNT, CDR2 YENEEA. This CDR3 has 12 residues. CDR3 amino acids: CASSPGQGTQYF. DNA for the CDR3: TGTGCCAGCAGCCCGGGACAGGGTACGCAGTATTTT. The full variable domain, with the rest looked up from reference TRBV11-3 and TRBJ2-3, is EAGVVQSPRYKIIEKKQPVAFWCNPISGHNTLYWYLQNLGQGPELLIRYENEEAVDDSQLPKDRFSAERLKGVDSTLKIQPAELGDSAVYLCASSPGQGTQYFGPGTRLTVL.